This is a list of T cell receptor beta chains from one sample in a study of identical twins. A single record per CDR3 protein comes from TCRdb applying MiXCR to the 5' RACE reads. The data show about 700,000 distinct CDR3 sequences, over 8.5% seen once. The data were also submitted as part of a second study, on yellow fever vaccine responses in identical twins.

Sequencing used PBMCs. These receptors all stem from a young woman in good health. CDR3s include the opening cysteine and the closing phenylalanine or tryptophan.

>TRBJ1-6|TRBV20-1
CSARGTVNNSPLHF
>TRBJ2-5|TRBV28
CASSLGTSGKRETQYF
>TRBJ2-5|TRBV7-2
CASSLREGDWETQYF
>TRBJ1-2|TRBV20-1
CSARQGWSDYGYTF
>TRBJ2-3|TRBV6-1
CASKRAQTDTQYF
>TRBJ2-1|TRBV5-1
CASSPGGTTYNEQFF
>TRBJ2-7|TRBV4-3
CASSQDRDRTYEQYF
>TRBJ2-3|TRBV12-3/TRBV12-4
CASGRRGQDTQYF
>TRBJ2-2|TRBV7-3
CASSSRLAGGTGELFF
>TRBJ1-4|TRBV6-1
CATRRGEKLFF
>TRBJ2-5|TRBV6-2/TRBV6-3
CASIDGGLLPETQYF
>TRBJ2-2|TRBV15
CATSALDGELFF
>TRBJ2-3|TRBV20-1
CSARERGGHTDTQYF
>TRBJ2-3|TRBV5-1
CASSPASGGTDTQYF
>TRBJ2-7|TRBV5-6
CASSFAGGLYEQYF
>TRBJ2-1|TRBV28
CASSLVALGTAYEQFF
>TRBJ2-1|TRBV19
CASSPNSPGPLNEQFF
>TRBJ2-7|TRBV29-1
CSVRGNVASAGYEQYF
>TRBJ2-7|TRBV7-9
CASSSTGGEEQYF
>TRBJ2-5|TRBV4-3
CASSQVVYGNRQTQYF
>TRBJ2-3|TRBV5-1
CASSPWGTSLTDTQYF
>TRBJ2-3|TRBV20-1
CSALKVLDLITDTQYF
>TRBJ2-6|TRBV12-3/TRBV12-4
CASRPYTSGANVLTF
>TRBJ1-1|TRBV9
CASSVMDFTQGSNTEAFF